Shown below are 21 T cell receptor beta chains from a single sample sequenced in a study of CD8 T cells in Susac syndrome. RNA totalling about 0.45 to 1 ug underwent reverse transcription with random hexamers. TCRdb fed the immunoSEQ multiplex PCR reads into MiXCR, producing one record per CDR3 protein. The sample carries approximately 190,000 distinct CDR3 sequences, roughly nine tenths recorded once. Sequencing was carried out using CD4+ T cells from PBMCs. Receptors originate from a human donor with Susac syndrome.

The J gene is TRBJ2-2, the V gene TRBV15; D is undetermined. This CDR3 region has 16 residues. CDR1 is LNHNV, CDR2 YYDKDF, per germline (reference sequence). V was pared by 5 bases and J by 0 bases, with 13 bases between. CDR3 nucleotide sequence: TGTGCCACCAGCGACCTACCGGACGCGAACACCGGGGAGCTGTTTTTT. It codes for CATSDLPDANTGELFF. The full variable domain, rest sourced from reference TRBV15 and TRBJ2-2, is DAMVIQNPRYQVTQFGKPVTLSCSQTLNHNVMYWYQQKSSQAPKLLFHYYDKDFNNEADTPDNFQSRRPNTSFCFLDIRSPGLGDTAMYLCATSDLPDANTGELFFGEGSRLTVL.

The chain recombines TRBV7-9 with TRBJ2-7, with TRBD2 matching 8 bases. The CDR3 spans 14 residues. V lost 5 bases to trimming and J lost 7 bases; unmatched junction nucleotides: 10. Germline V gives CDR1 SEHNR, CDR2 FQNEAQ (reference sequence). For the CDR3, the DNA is TGTGCCAGCAGCGCTAGCGGGCGCTGGGGGGAGCAGTACTTC. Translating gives CASSASGRWGEQYF.

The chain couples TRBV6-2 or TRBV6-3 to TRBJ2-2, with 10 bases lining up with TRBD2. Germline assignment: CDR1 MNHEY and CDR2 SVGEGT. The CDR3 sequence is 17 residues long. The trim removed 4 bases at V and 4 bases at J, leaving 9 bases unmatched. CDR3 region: CASSLRRTSGFTGELFF. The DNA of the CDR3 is TGTGCCAGCAGTTTAAGACGGACTAGCGGCTTCACCGGGGAGCTGTTTTTT.

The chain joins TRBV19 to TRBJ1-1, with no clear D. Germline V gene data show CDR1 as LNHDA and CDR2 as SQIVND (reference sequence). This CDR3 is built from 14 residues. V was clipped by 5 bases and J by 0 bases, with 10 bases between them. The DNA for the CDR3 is TGTGCCAGTAGTGTCAGGAGTTTGAACACTGAAGCTTTCTTT. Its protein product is CASSVRSLNTEAFF.

The CDR3 here is CSASSQGWGEAFF. The DNA of the CDR3 is TGCAGTGCTAGTTCCCAGGGATGGGGTGAAGCTTTCTTT. The genes are TRBV20-1 and TRBJ1-1; D perhaps matches TRBD1 (5 bases). The ends were cut back, 3 bases at V and 7 bases at J, with 15 bases in the middle. The CDR3 has 13 residues. Germline-derived CDR1 and CDR2 are DFQATT and SNEGSKA (reference sequence).

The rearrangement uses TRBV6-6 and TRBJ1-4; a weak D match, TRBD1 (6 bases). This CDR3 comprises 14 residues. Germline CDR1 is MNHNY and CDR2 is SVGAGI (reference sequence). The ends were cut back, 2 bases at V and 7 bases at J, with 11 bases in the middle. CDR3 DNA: TGTGCCAGCAGTTACACAGGGTGGGGTGAAAAACTGTTTTTT. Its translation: CASSYTGWGEKLFF.

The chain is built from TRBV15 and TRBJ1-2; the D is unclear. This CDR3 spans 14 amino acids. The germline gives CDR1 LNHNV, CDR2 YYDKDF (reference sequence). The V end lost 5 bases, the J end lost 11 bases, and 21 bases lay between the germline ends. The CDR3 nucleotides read TGTGCCACCAGCCGAATAGCCCCGAAGGGAAGATACACCTTC. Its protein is CATSRIAPKGRYTF.

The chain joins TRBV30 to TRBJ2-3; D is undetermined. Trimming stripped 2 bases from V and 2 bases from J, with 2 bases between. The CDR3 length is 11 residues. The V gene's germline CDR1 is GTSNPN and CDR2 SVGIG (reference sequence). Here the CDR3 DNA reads TGTGCCTGGAGTAACACAGATACGCAGTATTTT. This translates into CAWSNTDTQYF.

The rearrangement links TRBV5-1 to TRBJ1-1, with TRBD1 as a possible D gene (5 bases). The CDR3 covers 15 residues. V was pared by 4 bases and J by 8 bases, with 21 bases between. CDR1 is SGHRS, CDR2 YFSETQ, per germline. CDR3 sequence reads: CASSARVIAFQEAFF. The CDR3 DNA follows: TGCGCCAGCAGCGCCAGGGTGATTGCCTTTCAAGAAGCTTTCTTT.

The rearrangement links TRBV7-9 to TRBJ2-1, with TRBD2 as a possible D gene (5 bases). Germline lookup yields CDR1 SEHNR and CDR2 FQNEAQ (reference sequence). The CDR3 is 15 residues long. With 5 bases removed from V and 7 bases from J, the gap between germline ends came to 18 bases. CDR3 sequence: CASSPSGKTRNEQFF. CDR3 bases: TGTGCCAGCAGCCCATCCGGGAAAACCAGAAATGAGCAGTTCTTC.

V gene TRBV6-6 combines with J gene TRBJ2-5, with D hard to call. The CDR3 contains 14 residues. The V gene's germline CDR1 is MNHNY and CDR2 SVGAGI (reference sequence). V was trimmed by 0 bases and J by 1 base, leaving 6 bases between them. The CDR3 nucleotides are TGTGCCAGCAGTTACTCCGGAGTCCAAGAGACCCAGTACTTC. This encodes CASSYSGVQETQYF.

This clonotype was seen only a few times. The CDR3 sequence is CSARDWTLGEQFF. The CDR3 DNA is TGCAGTGCTAGAGATTGGACTTTGGGTGAGCAGTTCTTC. This sequence joins TRBV20-1 and TRBJ2-1; D may be TRBD2 (5 bases). V shed 0 bases and J shed 9 bases, with 12 bases lying between them. The CDR3 is made up of 13 amino acids. From germline, CDR1 is DFQATT and CDR2 SNEGSKA (reference sequence).

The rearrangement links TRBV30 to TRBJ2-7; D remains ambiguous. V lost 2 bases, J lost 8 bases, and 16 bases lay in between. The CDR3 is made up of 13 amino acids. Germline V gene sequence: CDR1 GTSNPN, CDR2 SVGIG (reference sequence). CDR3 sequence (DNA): TGTGCCTGGAGTCCCCCACCGAATAGGCAGCAGTACTTC. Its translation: CAWSPPPNRQQYF.

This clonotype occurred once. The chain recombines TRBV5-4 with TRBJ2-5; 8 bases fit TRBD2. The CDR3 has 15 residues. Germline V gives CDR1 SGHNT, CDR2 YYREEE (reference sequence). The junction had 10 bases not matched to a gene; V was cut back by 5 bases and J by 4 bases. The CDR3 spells CASRQTSGGGETQYF. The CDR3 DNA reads TGTGCCAGCAGGCAAACTAGCGGAGGGGGAGAGACCCAGTACTTC.

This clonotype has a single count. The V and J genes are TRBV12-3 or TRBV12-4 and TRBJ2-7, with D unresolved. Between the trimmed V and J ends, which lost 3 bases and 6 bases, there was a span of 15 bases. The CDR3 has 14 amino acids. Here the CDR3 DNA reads TGTGCCAGCAGTTTTAGTGAATGGTTCCGCGAGCAGTACTTC. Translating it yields CASSFSEWFREQYF.

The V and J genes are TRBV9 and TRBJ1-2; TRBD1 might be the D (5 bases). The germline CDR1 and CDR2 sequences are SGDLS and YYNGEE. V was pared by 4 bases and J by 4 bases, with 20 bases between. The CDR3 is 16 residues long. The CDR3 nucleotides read TGTGCCAGCAGCCCAGAAGTGGGGGTCAAGGGCTATGGCTACACCTTC. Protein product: CASSPEVGVKGYGYTF.

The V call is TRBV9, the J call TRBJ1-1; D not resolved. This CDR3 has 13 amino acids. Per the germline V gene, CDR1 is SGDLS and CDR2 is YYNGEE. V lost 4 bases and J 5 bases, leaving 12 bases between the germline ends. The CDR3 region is CASSPSGWTEAFF. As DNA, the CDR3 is TGTGCCAGCAGCCCCTCGGGGTGGACTGAAGCTTTCTTT.

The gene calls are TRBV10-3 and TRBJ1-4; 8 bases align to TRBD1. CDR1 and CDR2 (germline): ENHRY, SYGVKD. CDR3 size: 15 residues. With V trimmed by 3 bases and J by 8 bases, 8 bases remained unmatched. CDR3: CAISELDRAGEKLFF. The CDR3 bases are TGTGCCATCAGTGAATTGGACAGGGCGGGGGAAAAACTGTTTTTT.

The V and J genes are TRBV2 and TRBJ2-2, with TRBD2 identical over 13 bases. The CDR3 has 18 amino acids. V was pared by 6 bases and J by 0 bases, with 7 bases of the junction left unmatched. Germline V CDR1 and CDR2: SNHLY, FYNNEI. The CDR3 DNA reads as TGTGCCAGCAGGGCCCGACTAGCGGGGGGACCGAACACCGGGGAGCTGTTTTTT. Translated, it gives CASRARLAGGPNTGELFF.

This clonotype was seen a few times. The CDR3 region has the DNA TGCGCCAGCAGCCCATCTCCCGGGAGGACAGATACGCAGTATTTT. This encodes CASSPSPGRTDTQYF. J is TRBJ2-3 and V is TRBV5-1, with 7 bases identical to TRBD2. The junction had 8 bases not matched to a gene; V was cut back by 4 bases and J by 3 bases. This CDR3 has 15 residues. The germline CDR1 and CDR2 sequences are SGHRS and YFSETQ.

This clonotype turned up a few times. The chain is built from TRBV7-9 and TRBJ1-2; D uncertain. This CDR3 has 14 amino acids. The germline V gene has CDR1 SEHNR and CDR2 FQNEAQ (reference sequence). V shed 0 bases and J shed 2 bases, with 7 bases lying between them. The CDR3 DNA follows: TGTGCCAGCAGCTTAGCGGCCGGGAACTATGGCTACACCTTC. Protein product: CASSLAAGNYGYTF.